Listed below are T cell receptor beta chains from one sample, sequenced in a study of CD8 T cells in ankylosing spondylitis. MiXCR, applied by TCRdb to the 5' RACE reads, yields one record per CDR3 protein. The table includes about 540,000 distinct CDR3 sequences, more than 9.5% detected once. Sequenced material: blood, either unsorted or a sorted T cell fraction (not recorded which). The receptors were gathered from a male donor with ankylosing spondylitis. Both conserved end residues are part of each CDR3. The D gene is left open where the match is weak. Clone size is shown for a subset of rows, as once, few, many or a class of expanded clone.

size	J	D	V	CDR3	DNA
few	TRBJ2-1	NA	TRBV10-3	CAISELSNEQFF	TGTGCCATCAGTGAGTTGTCGAATGAGCAGTTCTTC
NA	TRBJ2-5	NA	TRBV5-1	CASSPPELRETQYF	TGCGCCAGCAGCCCCCCCGAGTTACGAGAGACCCAGTACTTC
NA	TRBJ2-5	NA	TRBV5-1	CASSLGSTSSETQYF	TGCGCCAGCAGCTTAGGTAGTACTAGCTCGGAGACCCAGTACTTC
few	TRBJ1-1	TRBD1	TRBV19	CASDPVEGASTEAFF	TGTGCCAGTGACCCCGTGGAGGGGGCCTCCACTGAAGCTTTCTTT
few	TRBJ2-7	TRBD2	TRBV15	CATSSVKRGTYEQYF	TGTGCCACCAGCTCCGTGAAGCGGGGAACCTACGAGCAGTACTTC
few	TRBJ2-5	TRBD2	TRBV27	CASSLPGLLETQYF	TGTGCCAGCAGTTTACCGGGACTATTGGAGACCCAGTACTTC
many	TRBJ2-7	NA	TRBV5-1	CASRIFQGLGEQYF	TGCGCCAGCAGGATCTTCCAGGGGCTCGGCGAGCAGTACTTC
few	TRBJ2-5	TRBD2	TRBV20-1	CSVSRVAGEGTQYF	TGCAGTGTTTCCAGGGTAGCGGGAGAGGGGACCCAGTACTTC
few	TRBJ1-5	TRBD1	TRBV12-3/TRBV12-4	CASSFHLAGGYPISNQPQHF	TGTGCCAGCAGTTTCCATTTGGCAGGGGGCTACCCGATTAGCAATCAGCCCCAGCATTTT
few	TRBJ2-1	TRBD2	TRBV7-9	CASSLVAGDQEQFF	TGTGCCAGCAGCTTAGTAGCGGGAGATCAAGAGCAGTTCTTC
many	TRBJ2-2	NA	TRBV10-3	CAISESARTGELFF	TGTGCCATCAGTGAGTCCGCGCGGACCGGGGAGCTGTTTTTT
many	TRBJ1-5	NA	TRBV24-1	CANYWGSNQPQHF	TGTGCCAACTACTGGGGGAGCAATCAGCCCCAGCATTTT
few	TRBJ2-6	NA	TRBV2	CASSEAVSASGANVLTF	TGTGCCAGCAGTGAAGCGGTCAGTGCCTCTGGGGCCAACGTCCTGACTTTC
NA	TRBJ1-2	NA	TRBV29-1	CSVPRPLGYGYTF	TGCAGCGTCCCCCGGCCCCTAGGGTATGGCTACACCTTC
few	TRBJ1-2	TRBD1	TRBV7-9	CASSLEGDSGYTF	TGTGCCAGCAGCTTAGAAGGGGACAGCGGCTACACCTTC
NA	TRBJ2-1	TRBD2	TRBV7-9	CASSFGGGPLNEQFF	TGTGCCAGCAGCTTCGGGGGAGGGCCGTTAAATGAGCAGTTCTTC
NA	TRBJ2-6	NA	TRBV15	CATGDPSSGANVLTF	TGTGCCACTGGGGACCCCAGCTCTGGGGCCAACGTCCTGACTTTC
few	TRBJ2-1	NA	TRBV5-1	CASSLDFGGQGEQFF	TGCGCCAGCAGCTTGGACTTCGGGGGCCAGGGTGAGCAGTTCTTC
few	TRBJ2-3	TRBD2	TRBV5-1	CASSPGLGGTDTQYF	TGCGCCAGCAGCCCGGGTCTCGGGGGGACAGATACGCAGTATTTT
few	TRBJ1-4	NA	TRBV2	CASTIANEKLFF	TGTGCCAGTACAATAGCTAATGAAAAACTGTTTTTT
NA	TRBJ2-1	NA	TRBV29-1	CSVRTWIVDEQFF	TGCAGCGTCCGGACCTGGATCGTAGATGAGCAGTTCTTC
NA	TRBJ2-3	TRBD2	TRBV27	CASSWDSGSADTQYF	TGTGCCAGCAGTTGGGATAGCGGGAGTGCCGATACGCAGTATTTT
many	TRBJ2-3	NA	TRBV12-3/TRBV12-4	CASSLGPRVGTDTQYF	TGTGCCAGCAGTTTAGGCCCCAGGGTTGGCACAGATACGCAGTATTTT
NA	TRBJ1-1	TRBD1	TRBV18	CASSPLRGPTEAFF	TGTGCCAGCTCACCGCTGAGGGGGCCCACTGAAGCTTTCTTT
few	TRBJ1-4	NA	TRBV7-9	CASSLVVGNEKLFF	TGTGCCAGCAGCTTAGTAGTGGGTAATGAAAAACTGTTTTTT
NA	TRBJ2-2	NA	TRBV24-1	CATLGDQGRDTGELFF	TGTGCCACCCTCGGGGATCAGGGCCGGGACACCGGGGAGCTGTTTTTT
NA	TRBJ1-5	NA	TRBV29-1	CSVVRGYSNQPQHF	TGCAGCGTTGTTCGGGGCTATAGCAATCAGCCCCAGCATTTT
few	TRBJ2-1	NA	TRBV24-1	CATSKPVYNEQFF	TGTGCCACCAGTAAGCCGGTATACAATGAGCAGTTCTTC
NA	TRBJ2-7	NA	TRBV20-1	CSARDDRSYEQYF	TGCAGTGCTAGAGATGACCGCTCCTACGAGCAGTACTTC
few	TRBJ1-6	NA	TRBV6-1	CASSRGSMGRQGRNSPLHF	TGTGCCAGCAGCAGAGGGTCGATGGGACGGCAGGGACGGAATTCACCCCTCCACTTT
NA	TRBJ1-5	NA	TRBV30	CAWSKSNQPQHF	TGTGCCTGGAGCAAAAGCAATCAGCCCCAGCATTTT
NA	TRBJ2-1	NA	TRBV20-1	CSAPSSWEQFF	TGCAGTGCCCCCTCAAGTTGGGAGCAGTTCTTC
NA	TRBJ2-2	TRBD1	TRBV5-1	CASRRQGAGELFF	TGCGCCAGCAGACGACAGGGGGCCGGGGAGCTGTTTTTT
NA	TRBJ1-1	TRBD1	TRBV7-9	CASGPQGAYTEAFF	TGTGCCAGCGGTCCTCAGGGGGCGTACACTGAAGCTTTCTTT
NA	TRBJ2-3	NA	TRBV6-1	CASSENGLISTDTQYF	TGTGCCAGCAGTGAAAATGGACTAATTAGCACAGATACGCAGTATTTT
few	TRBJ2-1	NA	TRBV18	CASSPPGSAASSYNEQFF	TGTGCCAGCTCACCACCGGGTAGCGCTGCAAGTTCCTACAATGAGCAGTTCTTC
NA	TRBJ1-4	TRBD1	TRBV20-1	CSASQQGAVDEKLFF	TGCAGTGCTAGCCAACAGGGGGCCGTAGATGAAAAACTGTTTTTT
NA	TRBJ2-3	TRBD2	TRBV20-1	CSASPFAGDTDTQYF	TGCAGTGCTAGCCCCTTTGCGGGAGACACAGATACGCAGTATTTT
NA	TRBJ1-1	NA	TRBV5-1	CASSTIGVAGAEAFF	TGCGCCAGCAGTACTATAGGGGTGGCAGGGGCTGAAGCTTTCTTT
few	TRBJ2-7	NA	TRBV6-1	CASSEQNYEQYF	TGTGCCAGCAGTGAACAGAACTACGAGCAGTACTTC
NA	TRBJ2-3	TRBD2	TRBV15	CATSRDLAGITTPPDTQYF	TGTGCCACCAGCAGAGATCTAGCGGGTATAACAACCCCCCCAGATACGCAGTATTTT
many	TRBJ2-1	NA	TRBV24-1	CATSDPRVAAHNEQFF	TGTGCCACCAGTGATCCTAGAGTAGCGGCCCACAATGAGCAGTTCTTC
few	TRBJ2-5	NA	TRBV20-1	CSAIPIKAGTPPETQYF	TGCAGTGCTATCCCAATTAAAGCCGGGACACCGCCCGAGACCCAGTACTTC
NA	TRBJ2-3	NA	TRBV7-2	CASSKLGDTTDTQYF	TGTGCCAGCAGCAAATTGGGAGATACGACAGATACGCAGTATTTT
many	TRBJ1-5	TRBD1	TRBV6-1	CASSGDRGQGLHF	TGTGCCAGCAGTGGGGACAGGGGTCAAGGCCTGCATTTT
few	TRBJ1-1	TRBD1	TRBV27	CASSINRGRNTEAFF	TGTGCCAGCAGTATAAACAGGGGGCGCAACACTGAAGCTTTCTTT
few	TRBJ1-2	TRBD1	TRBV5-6	CASSFQGVSYGYTF	TGTGCCAGCAGCTTCCAGGGGGTGAGCTATGGCTACACCTTC